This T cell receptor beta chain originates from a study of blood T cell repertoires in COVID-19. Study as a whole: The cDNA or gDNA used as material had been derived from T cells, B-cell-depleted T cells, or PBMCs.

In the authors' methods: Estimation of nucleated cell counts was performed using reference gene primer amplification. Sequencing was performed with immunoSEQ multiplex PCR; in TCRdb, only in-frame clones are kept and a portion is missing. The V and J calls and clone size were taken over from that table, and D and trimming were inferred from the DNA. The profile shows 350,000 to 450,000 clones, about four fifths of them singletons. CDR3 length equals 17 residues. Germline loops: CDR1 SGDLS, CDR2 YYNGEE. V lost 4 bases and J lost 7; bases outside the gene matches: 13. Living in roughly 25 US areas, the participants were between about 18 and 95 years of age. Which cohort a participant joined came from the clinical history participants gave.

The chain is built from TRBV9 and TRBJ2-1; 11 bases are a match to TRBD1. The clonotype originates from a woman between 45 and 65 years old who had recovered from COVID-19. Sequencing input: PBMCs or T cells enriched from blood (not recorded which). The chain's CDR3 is CASSYRTGGLVENEQFF. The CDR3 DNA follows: TGTGCCAGCAGCTATCGGACAGGGGGCTTGGTTGAGAATGAGCAGTTCTTC.